This record looks at one TCR beta chain sequence and its context. The sample belongs to a study of T cell changes during pregnancy in multiple sclerosis. The CDR3 sequence is 12 residues long. V dropped 4 bases and J dropped 6 bases, with 13 bases sitting between them. The germline CDR1 and CDR2 sequences are GTSNPN and SVGIG (reference sequence). Here immunoSEQ multiplex PCR was the method, and the copy in TCRdb shows in-frame clones only, minus some. The repertoire holds 35,000 to 55,000 clones, with roughly 90% as singletons. The source is a female donor in good health, enrolled as a control in a pregnancy study. The specimen comprised peripheral blood, sampled in the second trimester of pregnancy. The rearrangement joins TRBV30 to TRBJ2-7, with a possible D match to TRBD1 (6 bases). This CDR3 is CAWTRGTGEQYF. For the CDR3, the DNA is TGTGCCTGGACGAGGGGGACGGGCGAGCAGTACTTC.